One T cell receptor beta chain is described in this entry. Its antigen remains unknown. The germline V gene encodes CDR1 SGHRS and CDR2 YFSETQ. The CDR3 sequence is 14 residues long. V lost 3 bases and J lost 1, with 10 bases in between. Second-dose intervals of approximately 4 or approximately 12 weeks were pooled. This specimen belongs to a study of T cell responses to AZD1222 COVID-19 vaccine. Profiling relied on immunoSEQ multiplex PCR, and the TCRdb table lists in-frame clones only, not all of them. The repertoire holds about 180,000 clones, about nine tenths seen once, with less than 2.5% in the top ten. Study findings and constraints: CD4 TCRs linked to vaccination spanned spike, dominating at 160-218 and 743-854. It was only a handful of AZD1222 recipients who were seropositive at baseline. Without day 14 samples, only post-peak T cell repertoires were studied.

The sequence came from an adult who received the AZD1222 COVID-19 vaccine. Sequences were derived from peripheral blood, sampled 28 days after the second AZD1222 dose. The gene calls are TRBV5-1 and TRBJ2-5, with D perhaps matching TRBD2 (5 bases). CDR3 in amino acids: CASSSGVAQETQYF. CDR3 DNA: TGCGCCAGCAGCTCCGGGGTAGCCCAAGAGACCCAGTACTTC.